Below, one TCR beta chain is given with its context. The sample originates from a study of blood T cell repertoires in COVID-19. About the study: The origin of the acute and convalescent COVID-19 samples was the United States, Italy and Spain. T cells, B-cell-depleted T cells, or PBMCs supplied cDNA or gDNA.

Per the authors' pipeline: How many nucleated cells were present was estimated from reference gene primer amplification. Method: immunoSEQ multiplex PCR; TCRdb's copy keeps in-frame clones and lacks some. V, J and clone size were drawn from that table, and D and trimming were deduced from the DNA. This table holds 200,000 to 250,000 clones, around nine tenths found once. This TCR derives from a woman between 40 and 55 years old who had recovered from COVID-19. Sequenced: peripheral blood.

The DNA of the CDR3 is TGTGCCAGCTCACCGTCCGGGACAGGGACATACTACGAGCAGTACTTC. Translating it yields CASSPSGTGTYYEQYF. The V and J genes are TRBV18 and TRBJ2-7; 9 bases align to TRBD1. Losses at the gene ends were 3 bases for V and 3 bases for J; bases not matched to a gene: 9. The CDR3 sequence is 16 residues long. CDR1 KGHSH and CDR2 LQKENI come from the germline V gene.